The subject of this entry is one TCR beta chain. Germline V gene lookup returns CDR1 DFQATT and CDR2 SNEGSKA (reference sequence). The CDR3 is made up of 10 amino acids. V lost 5 bases to trimming and J lost 4 bases, with 4 bases between them. These data are taken from a study of blood T cell repertoires in COVID-19. Libraries were prepared by immunoSEQ multiplex PCR; TCRdb keeps only in-frame clonotypes and omits some of them. The sample comprises 150,000 to 200,000 clones, around 75% of which are singletons, and 6% rests with the top ten. The receptor was isolated from a middle-aged woman with COVID-19, enrolled during active disease. The chain uses TRBV20-1 and TRBJ2-3, with no clear D. Sequencing was done on a sample of peripheral blood. The CDR3 is CSASSDTQYF. As DNA, the CDR3 is TGCAGTGCTTCGTCAGATACGCAGTATTTT.